This T cell receptor beta chain was captured by sequencing in a study of radiation and T cells in renal cell carcinoma. Study-level results: In blood, top tumor clones expanded by 2 weeks, shrinking by 4.

The time point was: blood 2 weeks post-SBRT. Treatment of the sample: 15 Gy SBRT to primary tumor, nephrectomy 4 weeks later. Trimming stripped 0 bases from V and 3 bases from J, with 7 bases between. Germline lookup yields CDR1 SGHDT and CDR2 YYEEEE. This CDR3 has 14 amino acids. Sequencing was performed with immunoSEQ multiplex PCR; in TCRdb, only in-frame clones are kept and a portion is missing. Altogether 100,000 to 150,000 clones are present, about 88% being singletons, with the ten largest covering 4.5% to 7.5%. As to this clone: Its antigen is currently unknown.

Sequenced here: blood, sampled from a patient whose treatment included radiotherapy and nephrectomy. The receptor was isolated from an older woman with renal cell carcinoma. The chain recombines TRBV5-6 with TRBJ1-5; D ambiguous. DNA for the CDR3: TGTGCCAGCAGCTTGGGGAGAAACAATCAGCCCCAGCATTTT. It translates to CASSLGRNNQPQHF. The full variable domain, with the rest looked up from reference TRBV5-6 and TRBJ1-5, is DAGVTQSPTHLIKTRGQQVTLRCSPKSGHDTVSWYQQALGQGPQFIFQYYEEEERQRGNFPDRFSGHQFPNYSSELNVNALLLGDSALYLCASSLGRNNQPQHFGDGTRLSIL.